The source of this T cell receptor (beta chain) is a study of T cells in Graves' hyperthyroidism and ophthalmopathy. Study overall: Prior to any treatment, at the point of initial diagnosis, peripheral blood was collected.

Study outcomes and limitations: Ophthalmopathy was predicted by the model a median of roughly 6.7 months ahead of onset.

Note on this clonotype: Its antigen is still unknown.

Uncontrolled infection, other autoimmune disease, pregnancy or lactation excluded patients. On the basis of clinical symptoms, serum thyroxine and TRAb, thyroid ultrasound and orbital computed tomography, diagnoses were made. It was RNA transcripts that yielded the amplified TCR beta CDR3 regions. HTBI primers were the set used in a first-round RT-PCR of the TCR CDR3. One entry per CDR3 protein results from TCRdb running MiXCR on the multiplex PCR reads. Of hundreds of thousands of distinct CDR3 sequences in the sample, roughly 19% were seen once. Sequencing input: blood. This TCR was recovered from a man aged 45-60 years with Graves' ophthalmopathy.

CDR3 protein: CSARRGRPNEQFF. CDR3 in DNA: TGCAGTGCTAGAAGGGGTAGGCCCAATGAGCAGTTCTTC. This chain links TRBV20-1 with TRBJ2-1, with a possible D match to TRBD1 (5 bases). V dropped 2 bases and J dropped 6 bases, with 11 bases sitting between them. CDR1 and CDR2 (germline): DFQATT, SNEGSKA (reference sequence). CDR3 size: 13 residues.